These 26 T cell receptor beta chains share one sample of origin, sequenced in a study of post-analysis software for immune sequencing data. Study-wide results and limits: Four or five TRBV segments were more frequent in patients than controls; TRBV5-6, TRBV5-1 and TRBV20-1 belonged to this group.

Their antigens remain unidentified. The authors incorporated unique molecular identifiers into the TCR beta cDNA libraries. TCRdb redid the calling of the PCR reads with MiXCR, one entry per CDR3 protein. The sample carries some 240,000 distinct CDR3 sequences, about 40% recorded once. The sequenced sample consisted of blood. The receptor set was obtained from a girl aged 5-17 years with multiple sclerosis.

J is TRBJ2-5 and V is TRBV20-1, with 8 nucleotides matching TRBD2. Losses at the gene ends were 3 bases for V and 3 bases for J; bases not matched to a gene: 9. Germline V gene sequence: CDR1 DFQATT, CDR2 SNEGSKA (reference sequence). The CDR3 covers 15 residues. In nucleotides, the CDR3 is TGCAGTGCTAGCTCACTAGCGGCCCCAGAAGAGACCCAGTACTTC. Translation: CSASSLAAPEETQYF.

V gene TRBV28 combines with J gene TRBJ2-2; D not certain. V was shortened by 4 bases and J by 5 bases, with 11 bases between the two germline ends. The germline gives CDR1 MDHEN, CDR2 SYDVKM. CDR3 size: 14 residues. The CDR3 is CASSSRTLTGELFF. CDR3 bases: TGTGCCAGCAGTTCCAGGACCCTAACCGGGGAGCTGTTTTTT. The full variable domain, completed using reference TRBV28 and TRBJ2-2, is DVKVTQSSRYLVKRTGEKVFLECVQDMDHENMFWYRQDPGLGLRLIYFSYDVKMKEKGDIPEGYSVSREKKERFSLILESASTNQTSMYLCASSSRTLTGELFFGEGSRLTVL.

The CDR3 region is CSAKLGEGATYEQYF. In DNA form, the CDR3 reads TGCAGTGCCAAACTTGGCGAGGGGGCAACGTACGAGCAGTACTTC. The V gene is TRBV20-1, the J gene TRBJ2-5; TRBD1 agrees at 7 bases. The better agreement between TRBJ2-7 and the DNA end casts doubt on the J call. There are 15 residues in the CDR3. Germline V gives CDR1 DFQATT, CDR2 SNEGSKA (reference sequence).

Turning to this clonotype: Since a much larger clone is just one base distant, this may be a read error. V is TRBV3-1 and J is TRBJ2-1, with 8 bases fitting TRBD1. The DNA end is a closer match to TRBJ2-7, so the J assignment may be wrong. CDR1 and CDR2 (germline): LGHDT, YNNKEL (reference sequence). The CDR3 contains 17 residues. The CDR3 loop is CASSQRGIQGAHNEQYF. The CDR3 nucleotides are TGTGCCAGCAGCCAAAGGGGGATTCAGGGGGCTCACAATGAGCAGTACTTC.

This clonotype was seen many times. The genes are TRBV24-1 and TRBJ2-4; TRBD2 is a possible D gene (6 bases). The CDR3 extends over 16 amino acids. V dropped 3 bases and J dropped 3 bases, with 14 bases sitting between them. Germline V gives CDR1 KGHDR, CDR2 SFDVKD. Here the CDR3 reads CATSDLGDGGKNIQYF. The CDR3 region has the DNA TGTGCCACCAGTGATCTCGGGGACGGGGGCAAAAACATTCAGTACTTC.

The sample holds many counts of this clonotype. The gene calls are TRBV5-1 and TRBJ2-1; possibly TRBD2 for D (6 bases). Germline loops: CDR1 SGHRS, CDR2 YFSETQ. V was cut by 4 bases and J by 6 bases, with 17 bases left in between. The CDR3 runs 15 residues. The CDR3 coding sequence is TGCGCCAGCAGCCTCCCTACAGGAGGGTTCAATGAGCAGTTCTTC. Protein: CASSLPTGGFNEQFF.

This clonotype appeared many times. The chain recombines TRBV28 with TRBJ2-5, with D maybe TRBD1 (6 bases). Germline V CDR1 and CDR2: MDHEN, SYDVKM. Trimming took 7 bases from V and 1 from J, leaving 16 bases between them. The CDR3 is 15 amino acids. CDR3 bases: TGTGCCAGCAACCGACCAGGGGCCAGCCAAGAGACCCAGTACTTC. This sequence encodes CASNRPGASQETQYF. The full variable domain, its missing parts supplied by reference TRBV28 and TRBJ2-5, is DVKVTQSSRYLVKRTGEKVFLECVQDMDHENMFWYRQDPGLGLRLIYFSYDVKMKEKGDIPEGYSVSREKKERFSLILESASTNQTSMYLCASNRPGASQETQYFGPGTRLLVL.

The chain is built from TRBV7-6 and TRBJ1-1; possibly TRBD1 for D (5 bases). The CDR3 is made up of 11 amino acids. Germline assignment: CDR1 SGHVS and CDR2 FNYEAQ. Trimming removed 1 base at V and 10 bases at J, with 7 bases between. CDR3 in amino acids: CASSLGDVAFF. The CDR3 nucleotides are TGTGCCAGCAGCTTAGGGGACGTAGCTTTCTTT. The whole variable domain, remainder taken from reference TRBV7-6 and TRBJ1-1, is GAGVSQSPRYKVTKRGQDVALRCDPISGHVSLYWYRQALGQGPEFLTYFNYEAQQDKSGLPNDRFSAERPEGSISTLTIQRTEQRDSAMYRCASSLGDVAFFGQGTRLTVV.

A remark on this clonotype: This sequence may be a read error, since a much larger clone differs from it by one base. The rearrangement joins TRBV6-1 to TRBJ2-1; 7 nucleotides align to TRBD1. The germline CDR1 and CDR2 sequences are MNHNS and SASEGT. The CDR3 loop spans 14 amino acids. Trimming cost V 5 bases and J 13 bases; bases outside gene matches: 14. The CDR3 spells CASSLGQADATQFF. The CDR3 bases are TGTGCCAGCAGTCTCGGACAGGCGGATGCGACCCAGTTCTTC.

As to this clonotype: Given a much more abundant clone one base away, this may be a read error. This rearrangement joins TRBV29-1 to TRBJ2-1; 8 bases align to TRBD1. With the DNA end fitting TRBJ2-7 better, the J assignment may be wrong. The CDR3 loop spans 15 amino acids. The V gene's germline CDR1 is SQVTM and CDR2 ANQGSEA. CDR3 sequence reads: CSVPPRGQGYNEQYF. In nucleotides, the CDR3 is TGCAGCGTTCCCCCCCGAGGACAGGGCTACAATGAGCAGTACTTC.

A single count supports this clonotype. This chain joins TRBV16 and TRBJ2-7, with D uncertain. Between the trimmed V and J ends, which lost 3 bases and 1 base, there was a span of 22 bases. The CDR3 sequence is 18 residues long. Germline lookup yields CDR1 KGHSY and CDR2 FQNENV. CDR3 protein: CASSHKIIGRSASYEQYF. DNA of the CDR3: TGTGCCAGCAGCCACAAAATCATCGGCAGGTCAGCGTCCTACGAGCAGTACTTC. Filled out from reference TRBV16 and TRBJ2-7, the complete variable domain reads GEEVAQTPKHLVRGEGQKAKLYCAPIKGHSYVFWYQQVLKNEFKFLISFQNENVFDETGMPKERFSAKCLPNSPCSLEIQATKLEDSAVYFCASSHKIIGRSASYEQYFGPGTRLTVT.

This clonotype was seen only a few times. The chain couples TRBV3-1 to TRBJ2-2, with 9 bases matching TRBD2. The CDR3 sequence is 15 residues long. J gave up 7 bases and V 8 bases, and 11 bases lay outside the gene matches. CDR1 is LGHDT and CDR2 is YNNKEL in the germline V gene (reference sequence). CDR3 bases: TGTGCCAGCGCCAAGGCTAGCGGGGAGGTCGGGGAGCTGTTTTTT. Amino acids: CASAKASGEVGELFF.

On this clonotype itself: One end of the junction is discordant with germline, which a read error may explain. The chain carries TRBV5-1 and TRBJ2-5; D might be TRBD1 or TRBD2, each matching 6 bases. Germline V lookup: CDR1 SGHRS, CDR2 YFSETQ. CDR3 length: 15 amino acids. CDR3 DNA: TGCGCCAGCAGCTTGGAGAGGGGGGTCCAAGAGACCCGGTACTTC. Residues: CASSLERGVQETRYF.

Of note for this clonotype: This may be a read error: a much more frequent sequence differs by one nucleotide. The chain couples TRBV5-1 to TRBJ2-4, with D hard to call. CDR3 size: 14 residues. From germline, CDR1 is SGHRS and CDR2 YFSETQ. CDR3 residues: CASSLAGLVNTQYF. The CDR3 DNA reads TGCGCCAGCAGCTTGGCCGGGCTAGTGAACACTCAGTACTTC. Based on the CDR3 plus reference TRBV5-1 and TRBJ2-4, the full variable domain is KAGVTQTPRYLIKTRGQQVTLSCSPISGHRSVSWYQQTPGQGLQFLFEYFSETQRNKGNFPGRFSGRQFSNSRSEMNVSTLELGDSALYLCASSLAGLVNTQYFGAGTRLSVL.

The sample holds many counts of this clonotype. V and J are TRBV27 and TRBJ1-4; 9 bases match TRBD1. CDR3 length equals 17 residues. Trimming at V came to 5 bases and at J to 0 bases, leaving 7 bases not matched to a gene. The germline CDR1 and CDR2 sequences are MNHEY and SMNVEV (reference sequence). The CDR3 coding sequence is TGTGCCAGCAGTCCGGGACAGGGCCTCCCAACTAATGAAAAACTGTTTTTT. It codes for CASSPGQGLPTNEKLFF.

The chain recombines TRBV29-1 with TRBJ1-2; D gene uncertain. This CDR3 region has 15 residues. The V end was cut by 3 bases, the J end by 7 bases, with 21 bases between. Per germline, CDR1 SQVTM and CDR2 ANQGSEA. The DNA of the CDR3 is TGCAGCGTTGATTCATCGGGGTGGGCAAATGGTGGCTACACCTTC. As protein: CSVDSSGWANGGYTF.

The chain uses TRBV7-9 and TRBJ1-2; D gene uncertain. The CDR3 runs 14 residues. The V gene's germline CDR1 is SEHNR and CDR2 FQNEAQ (reference sequence). Trimming shortened V by 5 bases and J by 9 bases, and 19 bases separated the two germline ends. CDR3 in amino acids: CASSPPETGRRYTF. The CDR3 nucleotides read TGTGCCAGCAGCCCCCCCGAAACGGGCCGGCGCTACACCTTC.

The rearrangement uses TRBV28 and TRBJ2-1; TRBD1 agrees at 8 bases. The CDR3 is 17 amino acids. From germline, CDR1 is MDHEN and CDR2 SYDVKM. Unmatched junction bases numbered 12, after V lost 3 bases and J lost 5 bases. The DNA for the CDR3 is TGTGCCAGCAGTTTGGGATCCGGGACAGGAGGAGACAATGAGCAGTTCTTC. Protein sequence: CASSLGSGTGGDNEQFF.

This clonotype was observed a single time. The chain joins TRBV12-3 or TRBV12-4 to TRBJ2-3; no definite D call. CDR3 length: 14 residues. V was cut by 6 bases and J by 4 bases, with 14 bases left in between. The CDR3 DNA reads as TGTGCCAGCAGCCGGAGAGTGCCGCCAGATACGCAGTATTTT. It codes for CASSRRVPPDTQYF.

The chain uses TRBV12-3 or TRBV12-4 and TRBJ2-1, with D possibly being TRBD2 (6 bases). Deletions cut 1 base from V and 2 bases from J, with 12 bases between. This CDR3 spans 16 amino acids. The CDR3 protein is CASSLGSGLAYNEQFF. CDR3 nucleotide sequence: TGTGCCAGCAGTTTAGGTTCGGGACTCGCCTACAATGAGCAGTTCTTC.

This clonotype was seen many times. The chain joins TRBV9 to TRBJ2-5; 7 bases fit TRBD1. V shed 0 bases and J 3 bases; nucleotides not matched to a gene: 8. This CDR3 has 16 amino acids. Germline CDR1 is SGDLS and CDR2 is YYNGEE. CDR3 in DNA: TGTGCCAGCAGCGTAGCCGGGACAGCATTAAAAGAGACCCAGTACTTC. Protein product: CASSVAGTALKETQYF.

This clonotype has a count of ten or more. The chain recombines TRBV27 with TRBJ1-6; 9 nucleotides agree with TRBD1. V shed 3 bases, J shed 9 bases, and the junction held 6 bases outside the gene matches. This CDR3 contains 15 residues. The germline V gene encodes CDR1 MNHEY and CDR2 SMNVEV (reference sequence). The CDR3 protein is CASSFHRGRGSPLHF. The CDR3, as DNA: TGTGCCAGCAGTTTCCACAGGGGGCGCGGTTCACCCCTCCACTTT.

This clonotype was seen a handful of times. The V call is TRBV15, the J call TRBJ2-1; possible D gene TRBD1, 6 bases. With 0 bases removed from V and 8 bases from J, the gap between germline ends came to 11 bases. The CDR3 length is 14 residues. Germline CDR1 reads LNHNV; CDR2 reads YYDKDF (reference sequence). The CDR3 region is CATSRDQGPYEQFF. The CDR3 DNA reads as TGTGCCACCAGCAGAGATCAGGGGCCCTATGAGCAGTTCTTC.

This clonotype was observed many times. The chain combines TRBV5-1 with TRBJ2-1, with no clear D. V was pared by 7 bases and J by 5 bases, with 7 bases between. Germline CDR1 reads SGHRS; CDR2 reads YFSETQ. The CDR3 spans 11 residues. The CDR3: CASGLDNEQFF. Here the CDR3 DNA reads TGCGCCAGCGGGCTCGACAATGAGCAGTTCTTC.

This clonotype showed up many times. The chain joins TRBV28 to TRBJ2-5; D gene ambiguous. CDR1 is MDHEN and CDR2 is SYDVKM in the germline V gene. Trimming took 3 bases from V and 2 from J, leaving 10 bases between them. This CDR3 has 14 residues. The CDR3 DNA reads TGTGCCAGCAGTTTGCGTGAAAATCAAGAGACCCAGTACTTC. The encoded protein is CASSLRENQETQYF. The entire variable domain, with the rest obtained from reference TRBV28 and TRBJ2-5, is as follows: DVKVTQSSRYLVKRTGEKVFLECVQDMDHENMFWYRQDPGLGLRLIYFSYDVKMKEKGDIPEGYSVSREKKERFSLILESASTNQTSMYLCASSLRENQETQYFGPGTRLLVL.

This clonotype was counted ten times or more. The chain employs TRBV7-8 and TRBJ2-5; D possibly corresponds to TRBD1 (6 bases). This CDR3 is 14 amino acids long. Trimming took off 4 bases at V and 0 bases at J, with 9 bases between the two ends. In germline, CDR1 is SGHVS, CDR2 FQNEAQ. In nucleotides, the CDR3 is TGTGCCAGCAGCTCAACAGGGTACCAAGAGACCCAGTACTTC. Residues: CASSSTGYQETQYF. Complete variable domain (other parts from reference TRBV7-8 and TRBJ2-5): GAGVSQSPRYKVAKRGQDVALRCDPISGHVSLFWYQQALGQGPEFLTYFQNEAQLDKSGLPSDRFFAERPEGSVSTLKIQRTQQEDSAVYLCASSSTGYQETQYFGPGTRLLVL.